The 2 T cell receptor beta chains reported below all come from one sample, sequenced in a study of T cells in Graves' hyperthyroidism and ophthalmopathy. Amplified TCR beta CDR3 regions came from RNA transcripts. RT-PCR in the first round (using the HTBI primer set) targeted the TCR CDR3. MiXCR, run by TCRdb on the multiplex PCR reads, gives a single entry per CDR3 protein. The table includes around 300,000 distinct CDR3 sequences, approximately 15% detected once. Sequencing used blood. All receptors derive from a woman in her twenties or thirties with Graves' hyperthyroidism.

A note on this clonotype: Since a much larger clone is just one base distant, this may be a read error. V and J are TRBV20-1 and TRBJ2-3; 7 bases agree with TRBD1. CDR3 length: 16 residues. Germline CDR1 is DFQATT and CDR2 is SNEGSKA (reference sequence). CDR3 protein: CGARGGGQRNTDTQYF. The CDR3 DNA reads TGCGGTGCTAGAGGGGGCGGGCAGCGAAACACAGATACGCAGTATTTT.

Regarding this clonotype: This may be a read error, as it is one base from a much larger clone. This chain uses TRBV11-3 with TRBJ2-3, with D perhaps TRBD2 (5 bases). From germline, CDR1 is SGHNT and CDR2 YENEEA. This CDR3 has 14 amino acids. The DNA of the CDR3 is TGTGCCAGCAGCTTAGATTCCCGGGGAGATACGCAGTGTTTT. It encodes CASSLDSRGDTQCF.